This T cell receptor (beta chain) is from a study of neurological immune-mediated disorders. V dropped 5 bases and J dropped 2; count of bases not matched to a gene: 5. The CDR3 is 15 amino acids. Whole-study results and caveats: Private repertoires in all groups were suggested by the finding that expanded clones across subjects shared no CDR3 amino acid sequences.

TCRdb fed the 5' RACE reads into MiXCR, producing one record per CDR3 protein. The sample records tens of thousands of distinct CDR3 sequences, 9% to 12% being singletons. The table lists this clonotype with many counts. The antigen is not known. The V and J genes are TRBV12-3 or TRBV12-4 and TRBJ2-7; the match to TRBD1 covers 11 bases. The TCR originated in a woman in her 30s with HTLV-1-associated myelopathy (HAM/TSP). Sequenced input: PBMCs. CDR3 DNA: TGTGCCAGCAGTGGACAGGGGGCGAAGGCCTACGAGCAGTACTTC. It codes for CASSGQGAKAYEQYF.